This passage covers 17 T cell receptor beta chains from one sample sequenced in a study of shared T cell receptors in the human thymus. Assay used: immunoSEQ multiplex PCR; TCRdb lists only in-frame clones, some missing. The data contain about 730,000 clones, approximately 83% of them singletons. The data were also submitted as part of a second study, on human thymus T cells.

The sequencing sample was made of thymocytes. The receptors stem from a girl less than two years old with a congenital heart defect.

The rearrangement links TRBV6-5 to TRBJ1-5; weak D call: TRBD1 (6 bases). Looked up from germline, CDR1 is MNHEY and CDR2 is SVGAGI. V shed 4 bases and J shed 6 bases, with 10 bases lying between them. This CDR3 is built from 13 residues. The CDR3 nucleotides read TGTGCCAGCAGTTCAACAGGGTGTCAGCCCCAGCATTTT. It is translated as CASSSTGCQPQHF.

The CDR3 reads CASSPGTGWNEKLFF. The CDR3 DNA is TGTGCCAGCAGCCCGGGGACAGGGTGGAATGAAAAACTGTTTTTT. The J gene is TRBJ1-4, the V gene TRBV7-9; 9 bases agree with TRBD1. Germline-derived CDR1 and CDR2 are SEHNR and FQNEAQ (reference sequence). The ends lost 5 bases at V and 5 bases at J; junction bases unmatched: 6. The CDR3 is 15 amino acids.

The chain has TRBV30 and TRBJ2-6; tentatively, D is TRBD1 (6 bases). Trimming took 6 bases from V and 1 from J, leaving 28 bases between them. Germline CDR1 reads GTSNPN; CDR2 reads SVGIG (reference sequence). The CDR3 is made up of 20 amino acids. The CDR3 reads CACPGDAESVQGSGANVLTF. In DNA form, the CDR3 reads TGTGCCTGCCCCGGAGATGCGGAGTCGGTTCAGGGGTCTGGGGCCAACGTCCTGACTTTC. Together with reference TRBV30 and TRBJ2-6, the CDR3 gives the full variable domain: SQTIHQWPATLVQPVGSPLSLECTVEGTSNPNLYWYRQAAGRGLQLLFYSVGIGQISSEVPQNLSASRPQDRQFILSSKKLLLSDSGFYLCACPGDAESVQGSGANVLTFGAGSRLTVL.

The chain links TRBV27 to TRBJ1-3, with TRBD1 as a possible D gene (6 bases). Between the trimmed V and J ends, which lost 5 bases and 10 bases, there was a span of 15 bases. The CDR3 runs to 13 residues. CDR1 and CDR2 (germline): MNHEY, SMNVEV (reference sequence). The CDR3, as DNA: TGTGCCAGCAGTCAAGACAGGTGGAAGACCATATATTTT. The encoded protein is CASSQDRWKTIYF.

This chain uses TRBV5-8 with TRBJ2-7; D is possibly TRBD1 (6 bases). Trimming shortened V by 4 bases and J by 5 bases, and 22 bases separated the two germline ends. CDR1 and CDR2 (germline): SGHTS, YDEGEE. This CDR3 region has 16 residues. Written as DNA, the CDR3 is TGTGCCAGCAGCCCATCGGGACAACCTTCAGGAGACGAGCAGTACTTC. Residues: CASSPSGQPSGDEQYF. Complete variable domain (other parts from reference TRBV5-8 and TRBJ2-7): EAGVTQSPTHLIKTRGQQATLRCSPISGHTSVYWYQQALGLGLQFLLWYDEGEERNRGNFPPRFSGRQFPNYSSELNVNALELEDSALYLCASSPSGQPSGDEQYFGPGTRLTVT.

J is TRBJ1-5 and V is TRBV2, with D unresolved. Trimming pared 3 bases from V and 1 base from J, leaving 13 bases between. Germline V gene sequence: CDR1 SNHLY, CDR2 FYNNEI. The CDR3 extends over 16 amino acids. The CDR3 DNA is TGTGCCAGCAGTGAGGGCGAACCTGGGAGCAATCAGCCCCAGCATTTT. The encoded protein is CASSEGEPGSNQPQHF.

V usage is TRBV14 and J usage is TRBJ2-3, with D perhaps matching TRBD1 (7 bases). V dropped 4 bases and J dropped 1 base, with 24 bases sitting between them. Germline CDR1 is SGHDN and CDR2 is FVKESK. The CDR3 contains 19 residues. CDR3 sequence reads: CASSRLGRGVPPGTDTQYF. CDR3 in DNA: TGTGCCAGCAGCCGTTTGGGCAGGGGGGTCCCTCCGGGCACAGATACGCAGTATTTT.

The chain recombines TRBV7-9 with TRBJ1-6, with TRBD1 matching 7 bases. The V gene end was trimmed by 10 bases and the J gene end by 5 bases; junction bases not matched to a gene: 2. This CDR3 has 12 amino acids. Looked up from germline, CDR1 is SEHNR and CDR2 is FQNEAQ (reference sequence). The CDR3 DNA reads as TGTGCCAACGGACAGGATAATTCACCCCTCCACTTT. This gives the protein CANGQDNSPLHF.

This chain joins TRBV5-4 and TRBJ1-6; D gene ambiguous. Per germline, CDR1 SGHNT and CDR2 YYREEE (reference sequence). CDR3 length equals 18 residues. V was shortened by 2 bases and J by 0 bases, with 15 bases between the two germline ends. The CDR3 nucleotides read TGTGCCAGCAGCTTCGGGAGCCCAACATCCTCCTATAATTCACCCCTCCACTTT. Amino acids: CASSFGSPTSSYNSPLHF. Full variable domain (missing parts from reference TRBV5-4 and TRBJ1-6): ETGVTQSPTHLIKTRGQQVTLRCSSQSGHNTVSWYQQALGQGPQFIFQYYREEENGRGNFPPRFSGLQFPNYSSELNVNALELDDSALYLCASSFGSPTSSYNSPLHFGNGTRLTVT.

The chain carries TRBV5-1 and TRBJ2-7, with 11 bases lining up with TRBD2. V was pared by 8 bases and J by 7 bases, with 2 bases of the junction left unmatched. CDR1 and CDR2 from the germline V gene are SGHRS and YFSETQ. The CDR3 spans 11 residues. The CDR3 sequence: CASRLAGEQYF. As DNA, the CDR3 is TGCGCCAGTAGACTAGCGGGGGAGCAGTACTTC.

About this clone: Other DNA sequences of this sample code for an identical CDR3. The V call is TRBV30, the J call TRBJ1-6, with 9 nucleotides matching TRBD1. CDR3 size: 19 residues. The germline V gene encodes CDR1 GTSNPN and CDR2 SVGIG (reference sequence). V shed 1 base, J shed 10 bases, and the junction held 20 bases outside the gene matches. CDR3 DNA sequence: TGTGCCTGGAGTGCCCGACAGGGGGGCTTCGTATGCATTAACTCACCCCTCCACTTT. This encodes CAWSARQGGFVCINSPLHF.

The rearrangement joins TRBV7-9 to TRBJ1-2; a weak D match, TRBD1 (5 bases). Trimming shortened V by 4 bases and J by 8 bases, and 8 bases separated the two germline ends. This CDR3 contains 11 residues. The germline V gene encodes CDR1 SEHNR and CDR2 FQNEAQ (reference sequence). The CDR3 loop reads CASSYWTGYTF. The CDR3 nucleotides are TGTGCCAGCAGCTACTGGACAGGCTACACCTTC. Supplemented by reference TRBV7-9 and TRBJ1-2, the full variable domain reads DTGVSQNPRHKITKRGQNVTFRCDPISEHNRLYWYRQTLGQGPEFLTYFQNEAQLEKSRLLSDRFSAERPKGSFSTLEIQRTEQGDSAMYLCASSYWTGYTFGSGTRLTVV.

The chain links TRBV6-1 to TRBJ2-5, with a weak D call TRBD2 (6 bases). Germline assignment: CDR1 MNHNS and CDR2 SASEGT. Trimming removed 0 bases at V and 2 bases at J, with 16 bases between. CDR3 size: 17 residues. CDR3 residues: CASSEAGGELAQETQYF. The CDR3 region has the DNA TGTGCCAGCAGTGAAGCGGGCGGGGAATTGGCACAAGAGACCCAGTACTTC.

The V call is TRBV4-3, the J call TRBJ2-7; 8 bases align to TRBD1. Germline V gene sequence: CDR1 LGHNA, CDR2 YSLEER. The CDR3 totals 16 residues. Losses at the gene ends were 4 bases for V and 5 bases for J; bases not matched to a gene: 13. The CDR3 sequence is CASSRSTDRGWDEQYF. Written as DNA, the CDR3 is TGCGCCAGCAGCCGATCGACCGACAGGGGATGGGACGAGCAGTACTTC.

The rearrangement joins TRBV2 to TRBJ1-2; 7 positions match TRBD1. The V segment lost 3 bases and the J segment 4 bases; nucleotides outside the gene matches: 14. Germline CDR1 and CDR2: SNHLY and FYNNEI. The CDR3 extends over 17 amino acids. The CDR3 DNA follows: TGTGCCAGCAGTGATGGCAGGGGGGTCTCGACTATCTATGGCTACACCTTC. Amino acid sequence: CASSDGRGVSTIYGYTF.

The chain has TRBV11-2 and TRBJ2-6; 8 nucleotides line up with TRBD1. Germline loops: CDR1 SGHAT, CDR2 FQNNGV. V gave up 4 bases and J gave up 4 bases; unmatched junction bases: 12. This CDR3 region has 18 residues. In DNA form, the CDR3 reads TGTGCCAGCAGCTCTCTCCGGACAGGGTTGAGAGGGGCCAACGTCCTGACTTTC. Residues: CASSSLRTGLRGANVLTF.

This clone was seen just once. The chain links TRBV9 to TRBJ1-1, with 7 bases fitting TRBD1. The CDR3 has 17 residues. Germline V gene sequence: CDR1 SGDLS, CDR2 YYNGEE. Trimming took 4 bases from V and 1 from J; bases not matched to a gene: 13. The CDR3 bases are TGTGCCAGCAGCCCCTACCCCGCCGGGACAGAGAACACTGAAGCTTTCTTT. Residues: CASSPYPAGTENTEAFF. Filled out from reference TRBV9 and TRBJ1-1, the complete variable domain reads DSGVTQTPKHLITATGQRVTLRCSPRSGDLSVYWYQQSLDQGLQFLIQYYNGEERAKGNILERFSAQQFPDLHSELNLSSLELGDSALYFCASSPYPAGTENTEAFFGQGTRLTVV.